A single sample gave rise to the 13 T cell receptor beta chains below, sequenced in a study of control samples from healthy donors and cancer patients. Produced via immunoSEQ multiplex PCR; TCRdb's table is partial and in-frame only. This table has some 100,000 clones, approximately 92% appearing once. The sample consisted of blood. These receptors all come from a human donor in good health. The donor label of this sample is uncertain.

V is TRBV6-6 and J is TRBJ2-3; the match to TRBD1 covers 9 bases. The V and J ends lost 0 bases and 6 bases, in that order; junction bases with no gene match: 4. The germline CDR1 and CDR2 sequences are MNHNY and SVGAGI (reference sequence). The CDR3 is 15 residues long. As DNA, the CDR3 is TGTGCCAGCAGTTACTCGGGGGACAGGGTGGATACGCAGTATTTT. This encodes CASSYSGDRVDTQYF.

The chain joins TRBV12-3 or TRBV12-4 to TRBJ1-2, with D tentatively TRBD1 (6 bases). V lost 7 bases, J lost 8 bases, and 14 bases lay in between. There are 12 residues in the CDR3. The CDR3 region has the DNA TGTGCCAGCAATCAGGGGAAAGGAGGCTACACCTTC. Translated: CASNQGKGGYTF.

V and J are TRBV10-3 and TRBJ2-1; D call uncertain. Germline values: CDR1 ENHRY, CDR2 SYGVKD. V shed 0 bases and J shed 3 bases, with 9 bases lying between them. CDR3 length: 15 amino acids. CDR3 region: CAISESGIGYNEQFF. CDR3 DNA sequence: TGTGCCATCAGTGAGTCGGGGATAGGCTACAATGAGCAGTTCTTC.

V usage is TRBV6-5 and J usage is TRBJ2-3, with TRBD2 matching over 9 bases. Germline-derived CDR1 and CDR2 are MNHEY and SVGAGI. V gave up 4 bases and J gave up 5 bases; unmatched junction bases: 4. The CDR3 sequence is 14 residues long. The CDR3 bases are TGTGCCAGCAGTTTAGGGACTAGCCGAGATACGCAGTATTTT. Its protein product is CASSLGTSRDTQYF.

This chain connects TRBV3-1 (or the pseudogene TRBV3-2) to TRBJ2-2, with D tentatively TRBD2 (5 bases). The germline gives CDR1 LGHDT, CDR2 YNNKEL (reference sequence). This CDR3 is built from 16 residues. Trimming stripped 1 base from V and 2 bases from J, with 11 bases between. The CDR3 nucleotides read TGTGCCAGCAGCCAAGGGACGGGGAGCAACACCGGGGAGCTGTTTTTT. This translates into CASSQGTGSNTGELFF.

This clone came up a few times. CDR3 DNA sequence: TGCGCCAGCAGCGAATCCGGGACAGGGTTAGGTGGCTACACCTTC. It yields the protein CASSESGTGLGGYTF. V usage is TRBV5-1 and J usage is TRBJ1-2, with TRBD1 identical over 9 bases. Germline values: CDR1 SGHRS, CDR2 YFSETQ. The trim removed 4 bases at V and 7 bases at J, leaving 11 bases unmatched. The CDR3 consists of 15 residues.

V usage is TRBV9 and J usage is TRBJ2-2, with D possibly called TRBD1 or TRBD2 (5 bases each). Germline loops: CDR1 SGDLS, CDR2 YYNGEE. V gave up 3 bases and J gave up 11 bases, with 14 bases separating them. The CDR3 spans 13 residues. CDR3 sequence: CASSEGSPEELFF. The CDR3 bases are TGTGCCAGCAGCGAGGGGAGTCCCGAAGAGCTGTTTTTT.

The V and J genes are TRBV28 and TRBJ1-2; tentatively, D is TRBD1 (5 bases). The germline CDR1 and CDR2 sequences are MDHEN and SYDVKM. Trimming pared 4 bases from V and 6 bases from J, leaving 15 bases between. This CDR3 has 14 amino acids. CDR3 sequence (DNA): TGTGCCAGCAGTTCGGGGGGGATCCTAAATGGCTACACCTTC. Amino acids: CASSSGGILNGYTF.

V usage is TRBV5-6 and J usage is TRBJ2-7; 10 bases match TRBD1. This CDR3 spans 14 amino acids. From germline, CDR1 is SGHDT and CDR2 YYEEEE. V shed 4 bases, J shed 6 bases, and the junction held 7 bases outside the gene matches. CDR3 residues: CASSQTGGKGEQYV. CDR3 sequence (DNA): TGTGCCAGCAGCCAGACAGGGGGCAAGGGCGAGCAGTACGTC.

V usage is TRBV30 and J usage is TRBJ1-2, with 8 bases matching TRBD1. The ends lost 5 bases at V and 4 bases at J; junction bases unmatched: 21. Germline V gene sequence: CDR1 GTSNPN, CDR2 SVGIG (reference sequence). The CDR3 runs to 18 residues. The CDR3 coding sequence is TGTGCCTGGGGATACAGGGGGACCCAAGGCCCCGGAGCCTATGGCTACACCTTC. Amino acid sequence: CAWGYRGTQGPGAYGYTF.

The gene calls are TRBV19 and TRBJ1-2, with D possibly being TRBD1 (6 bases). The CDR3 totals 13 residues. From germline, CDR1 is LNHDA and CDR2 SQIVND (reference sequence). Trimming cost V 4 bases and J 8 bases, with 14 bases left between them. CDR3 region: CASSTPDRPGYTF. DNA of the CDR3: TGTGCCAGTAGTACGCCCGACAGGCCGGGCTACACCTTC.

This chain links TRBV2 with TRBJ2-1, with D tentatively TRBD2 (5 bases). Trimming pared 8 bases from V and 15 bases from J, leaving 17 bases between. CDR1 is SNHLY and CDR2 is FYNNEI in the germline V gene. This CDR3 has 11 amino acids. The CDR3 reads CASLEGNSAFF. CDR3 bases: TGTGCCAGCCTAGAGGGCAATTCGGCGTTCTTC.

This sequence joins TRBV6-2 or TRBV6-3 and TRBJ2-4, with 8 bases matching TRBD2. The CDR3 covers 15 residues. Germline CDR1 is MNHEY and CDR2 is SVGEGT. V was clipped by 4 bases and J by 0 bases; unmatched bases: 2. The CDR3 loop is CASSLAGLAKNIQYF. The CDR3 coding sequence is TGTGCCAGCAGTTTAGCGGGACTAGCCAAAAACATTCAGTACTTC.